These T cell receptor beta chains were read from a single sample in a study of cytomegalovirus exposure and HLA in healthy donors. Repertoires were generated with immunoSEQ multiplex PCR, while TCRdb's copy carries only in-frame clones and drops some. Here the sample spans 150,000 to 250,000 clones, roughly 82% being singletons. Sequenced input: PBMCs. These receptors all come from a woman aged 25 to 39 in good health and CMV-seropositive. CDR3s include the opening cysteine and the closing phenylalanine or tryptophan. The order of the fields is V gene, D gene, J gene, clone size, CDR3 DNA, CDR3 protein. D genes are given only for firm matches. Expanded clones are given a class, and other clones once, few, many or no size at all.

TRBV7-7,.,TRBJ2-1,.,TGTGCTAGCAGCCTCATCACTAGCTCCTACAATGAGCAGTTCTTC,CASSLITSSYNEQFF
TRBV28,TRBD1,TRBJ1-5,.,TGTGCCAGCAGTTTTCTCTGGGACAGGGCCAATCAGCCCCAGCATTTT,CASSFLWDRANQPQHF
TRBV19,TRBD1,TRBJ2-7,.,TGTGCCAGTAGTAGCGGGACAGGGAGTTCCGAGCAGTACTTC,CASSSGTGSSEQYF
TRBV2,.,TRBJ2-7,.,TGTGCCAGCAGTTGGTCCGGGACTGAGACCTACGAGCAGTACTTC,CASSWSGTETYEQYF
TRBV4-2,.,TRBJ2-1,.,TGTGCCAGCAGCCAAGGAATATCCGGCTACAATGAGCAGTTCTTC,CASSQGISGYNEQFF
TRBV29-1,.,TRBJ2-7,.,TGCAGCGTTGGCGGAGACGACTACGAGCAGTACTTC,CSVGGDDYEQYF
TRBV30,TRBD2,TRBJ2-7,.,TGTGCCTGGAGTGGCTCTAGCGGAACCTACGAGCAGTACTTC,CAWSGSSGTYEQYF
TRBV30,.,TRBJ2-3,.,TGTGCCTGGAGTACACGACTAGGAGGCACAGATACGCAGTATTTT,CAWSTRLGGTDTQYF
TRBV9,TRBD2,TRBJ2-1,.,TGTGCCAGCAGCGTAGGCGTTAGCGGGGGTTTCTACAATGAGCAGTTCTTC,CASSVGVSGGFYNEQFF
TRBV19,TRBD1,TRBJ2-7,.,TGTGCCAGTAATAAGGGACAGCCACTAGGCCCCTACGAGCAGTACTTC,CASNKGQPLGPYEQYF
TRBV5-1,.,TRBJ2-7,.,TGCGCCAGCAGCTTGGGTTTTAGCGGCACCTACGAGCAGTACTTC,CASSLGFSGTYEQYF
TRBV11-2,TRBD1,TRBJ2-5,.,TGTGCCAGCAGCTTGGGTATATCGCCCCGACAGGGATGGTGGGAGACCCAGTACTTC,CASSLGISPRQGWWETQYF
TRBV14,TRBD2,TRBJ2-3,.,TGTGCCAGCAGCCAACGCGGGAGCCCAGATACGCAGTATTTT,CASSQRGSPDTQYF
TRBV11-2,TRBD1,TRBJ2-7,.,TGTGCCAGCAGAGGGGACAGGTCCTACGAGCAGTACTTC,CASRGDRSYEQYF
TRBV28,.,TRBJ1-2,.,TGTGCCACACAACCCGGGGGGCGCGTCTATGGCTACACCTTC,CATQPGGRVYGYTF
TRBV5-6,.,TRBJ2-1,.,TGTGCCAGTCAAGTCCCGGGACATAGGAGTGAGCAGTTCTTC,CASQVPGHRSEQFF
TRBV28,TRBD1,TRBJ1-1,.,TGTGCCAGCAGTCCGAGGGACAGGGGGCAAGCTTTCTTT,CASSPRDRGQAFF
TRBV15,.,TRBJ2-5,.,TGTGCCACCAGCAGAGATCAGCGAGAGACCCAGTACTTC,CATSRDQRETQYF
TRBV25-1,TRBD2,TRBJ2-7,.,TGTGCCAGCAGTGAGCGGGGGTACGAGCAGTACTTC,CASSERGYEQYF
TRBV18,TRBD2,TRBJ2-1,.,TGTGCCAGCTCACCATCAGGTGTTGGACTAGCACTCAATGAGCAGTTCTTC,CASSPSGVGLALNEQFF
TRBV5-4,.,TRBJ1-1,.,TGTGCCAGCAGCTTGGGTGGGCAAGAAGCTTTCTTT,CASSLGGQEAFF
TRBV30,TRBD1,TRBJ2-3,.,TGTGCCTGGAGTAGACAGGGGGGCACAGATACGCAGTATTTT,CAWSRQGGTDTQYF
TRBV6-5,.,TRBJ1-1,few,TGTGCCAGCACCAATGAGCGCACTAAAGCTTTCTTT,CASTNERTKAFF
TRBV4-2,.,TRBJ1-4,.,TGTGCCAGCAGCCAAGAAGGGGGGGTTAATGAAAAACTGTTTTTT,CASSQEGGVNEKLFF
TRBV28,.,TRBJ1-2,.,TGTGCCAGCACCCCGGTGGGGGCGGGTGGCTACACCTTC,CASTPVGAGGYTF
TRBV2,TRBD2,TRBJ2-7,.,TGTGCCAGCAGTGATAGGGGGACTAGCAGCTACGAGCAGTACTTC,CASSDRGTSSYEQYF
TRBV10-2,TRBD2,TRBJ2-1,.,TGCGCCAGCAGTGCTCAACTAGCGGGATGGAATGAGCAGTTCTTC,CASSAQLAGWNEQFF